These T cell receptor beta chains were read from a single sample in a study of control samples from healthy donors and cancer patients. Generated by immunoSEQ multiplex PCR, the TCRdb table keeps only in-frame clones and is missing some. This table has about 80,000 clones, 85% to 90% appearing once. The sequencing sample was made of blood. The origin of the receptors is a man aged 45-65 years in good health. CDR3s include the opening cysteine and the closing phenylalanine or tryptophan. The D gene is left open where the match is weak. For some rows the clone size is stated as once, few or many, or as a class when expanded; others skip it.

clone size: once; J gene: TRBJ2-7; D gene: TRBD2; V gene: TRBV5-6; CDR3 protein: CASSSGLAREQYF; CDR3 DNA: TGTGCCAGCAGCTCGGGACTAGCGAGAGAGCAGTACTTC
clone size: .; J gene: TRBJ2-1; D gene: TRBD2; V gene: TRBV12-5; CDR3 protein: CASGFAAGTTYNEQFF; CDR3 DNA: TGTGCTAGTGGTTTTGCAGCGGGGACCACCTACAATGAGCAGTTCTTC
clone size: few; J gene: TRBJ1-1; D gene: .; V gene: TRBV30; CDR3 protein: CAWTGLSTEAFF; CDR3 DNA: TGTGCCTGGACGGGCCTCTCCACTGAAGCTTTCTTT
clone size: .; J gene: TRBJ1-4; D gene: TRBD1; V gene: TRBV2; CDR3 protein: CASSDADRGPEKLFF; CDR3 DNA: TGTGCCAGCAGTGATGCCGACAGGGGGCCTGAAAAACTGTTTTTT
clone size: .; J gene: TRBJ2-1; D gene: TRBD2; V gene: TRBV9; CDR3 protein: CASSKIGLAGSSYNGQFF; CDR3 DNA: TGTGCCAGCAGTAAAATCGGACTAGCGGGCTCCTCCTACAATGGGCAGTTCTTC
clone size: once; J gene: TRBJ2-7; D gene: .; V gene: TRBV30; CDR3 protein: CAWRQQGPPYEQYF; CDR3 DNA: TGTGCCTGGAGACAGCAGGGCCCTCCCTACGAGCAGTACTTC
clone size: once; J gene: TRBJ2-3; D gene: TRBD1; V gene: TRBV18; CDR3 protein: CASSPTQGESQYF; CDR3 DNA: TGTGCCAGCTCACCGACACAGGGGGAATCGCAGTATTTT
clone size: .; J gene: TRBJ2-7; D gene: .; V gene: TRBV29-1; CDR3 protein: CSVGDPGSNYEQYF; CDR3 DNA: TGCAGCGTTGGGGACCCAGGGTCTAACTACGAGCAGTACTTC
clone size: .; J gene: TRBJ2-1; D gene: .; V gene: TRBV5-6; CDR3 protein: CASSLRRGMRRFF; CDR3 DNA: TGTGCCAGCAGCTTGCGCCGGGGGATGAGGCGGTTCTTC
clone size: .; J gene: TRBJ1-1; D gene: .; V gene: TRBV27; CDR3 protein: CASSLQGSGTEAFF; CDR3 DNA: TGTGCCAGCAGTTTACAGGGGAGTGGGACTGAAGCTTTCTTT
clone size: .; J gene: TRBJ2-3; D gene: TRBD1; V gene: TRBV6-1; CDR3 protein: CASSAPPGTGGRTDTQYF; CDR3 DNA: TGTGCCAGCAGTGCTCCTCCTGGCACAGGGGGCCGCACAGATACGCAGTATTTT
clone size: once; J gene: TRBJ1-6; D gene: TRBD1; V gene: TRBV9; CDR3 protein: CASSAGTGSSPLHF; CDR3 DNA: TGTGCCAGCAGCGCCGGGACAGGTTCTTCACCCCTCCACTTT
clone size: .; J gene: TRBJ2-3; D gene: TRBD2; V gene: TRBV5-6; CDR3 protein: CASSLPRGITDTQYF; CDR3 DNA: TGTGCCAGCAGCTTGCCGCGGGGGATCACAGATACGCAGTATTTT
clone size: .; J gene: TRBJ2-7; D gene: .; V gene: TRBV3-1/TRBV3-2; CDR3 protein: CASSQGPSLSYEQYF; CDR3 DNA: TGTGCCAGCAGCCAAGGTCCTAGTCTCTCCTACGAGCAGTACTTC
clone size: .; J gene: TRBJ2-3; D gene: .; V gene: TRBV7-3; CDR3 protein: CASSSTGGLDTQYF; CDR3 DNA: TGTGCCAGCAGCTCCACGGGGGGCTTAGATACGCAGTATTTT
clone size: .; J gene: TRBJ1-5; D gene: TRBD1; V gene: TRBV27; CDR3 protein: CASSPRDRINQPQHF; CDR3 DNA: TGTGCCAGCAGTCCACGGGACAGAATAAATCAGCCCCAGCATTTT
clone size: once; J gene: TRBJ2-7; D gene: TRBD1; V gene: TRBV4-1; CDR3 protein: CASSQLLVLDRGYEQYF; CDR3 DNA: TGCGCCAGCAGCCAACTCCTCGTCTTGGACAGGGGCTACGAGCAGTACTTC
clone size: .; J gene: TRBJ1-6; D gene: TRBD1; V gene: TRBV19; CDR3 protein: CASSIDLWDRGQSPLHF; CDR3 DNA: TGTGCCAGTAGTATAGATCTATGGGACAGGGGGCAATCACCCCTCCACTTT
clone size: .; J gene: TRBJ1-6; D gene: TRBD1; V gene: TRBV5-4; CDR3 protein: CASSRGGTGDSPLHF; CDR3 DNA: TGTGCCAGCAGCCGGGGAGGGACAGGGGATTCACCCCTCCACTTT
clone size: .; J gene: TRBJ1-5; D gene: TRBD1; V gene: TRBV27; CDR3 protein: CASSSGQPYQPQHF; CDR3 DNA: TGTGCCAGCAGTTCGGGACAGCCATATCAGCCCCAGCATTTT
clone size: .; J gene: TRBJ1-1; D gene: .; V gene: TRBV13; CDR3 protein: CASSLWGSLNTEAFF; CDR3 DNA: TGTGCCAGCAGCTTATGGGGCAGCCTGAACACTGAAGCTTTCTTT
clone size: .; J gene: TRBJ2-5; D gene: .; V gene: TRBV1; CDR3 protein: CTSSLPPGAGIQETQYF; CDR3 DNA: TGCACCAGCAGCCTCCCACCAGGGGCGGGCATTCAAGAGACCCAGTACTTC
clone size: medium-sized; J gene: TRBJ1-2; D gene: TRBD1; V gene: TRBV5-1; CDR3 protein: CASSEGGANYGYTF; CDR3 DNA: TGCGCCAGCAGCGAAGGGGGCGCAAACTATGGCTACACCTTC
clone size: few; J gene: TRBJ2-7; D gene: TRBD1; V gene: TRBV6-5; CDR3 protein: CASSSGTGLYEQYF; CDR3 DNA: TGTGCCAGCAGTTCCGGGACAGGTCTTTACGAGCAGTACTTC
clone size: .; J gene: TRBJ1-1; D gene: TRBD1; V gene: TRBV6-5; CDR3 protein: CASCSDRRNTEAFF; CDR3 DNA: TGTGCCAGCTGCTCGGACAGGCGAAACACTGAAGCTTTCTTT
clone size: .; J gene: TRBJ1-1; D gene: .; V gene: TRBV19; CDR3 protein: CASSIVAEGTEAFF; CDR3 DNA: TGTGCCAGTAGTATAGTAGCGGAGGGAACTGAAGCTTTCTTT
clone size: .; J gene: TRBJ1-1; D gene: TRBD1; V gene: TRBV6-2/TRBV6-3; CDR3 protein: CASSLRQGGFMNTEAFF; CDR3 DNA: TGTGCCAGCAGTCTCCGACAGGGTGGATTCATGAACACTGAAGCTTTCTTT
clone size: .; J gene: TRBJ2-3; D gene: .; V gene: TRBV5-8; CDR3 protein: CASSLNPTSTDTQYF; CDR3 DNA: TGTGCCAGCAGCCTTAACCCAACAAGCACAGATACGCAGTATTTT
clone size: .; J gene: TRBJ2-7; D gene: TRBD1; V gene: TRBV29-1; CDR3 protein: CSVERGDRGYEQYF; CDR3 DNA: TGCAGCGTTGAGCGGGGGGACAGGGGATACGAGCAGTACTTC
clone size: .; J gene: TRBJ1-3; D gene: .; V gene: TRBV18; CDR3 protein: CASSPPLRSGNTIYF; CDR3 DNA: TGTGCCAGCTCACCACCTCTCCGCTCTGGAAACACCATATATTTT
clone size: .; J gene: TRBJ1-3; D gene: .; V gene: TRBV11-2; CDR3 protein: CASSLSWGLGNTIYF; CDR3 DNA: TGTGCCAGCAGCTTATCCTGGGGGCTCGGAAACACCATATATTTT
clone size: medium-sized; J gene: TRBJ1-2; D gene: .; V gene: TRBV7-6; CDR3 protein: CASSPVAPGGYTF; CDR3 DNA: TGTGCCAGCAGCCCGGTGGCTCCCGGCGGCTACACCTTC
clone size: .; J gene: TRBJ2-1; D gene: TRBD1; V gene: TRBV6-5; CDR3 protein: CASSLVQGNEQFF; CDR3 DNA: TGTGCCAGCAGTCTTGTACAGGGGAATGAGCAGTTCTTC
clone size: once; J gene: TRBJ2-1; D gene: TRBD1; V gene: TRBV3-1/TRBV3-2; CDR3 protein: CASSRLDRGPYNEQFF; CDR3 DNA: TGTGCCAGCAGCCGATTGGACAGGGGGCCCTACAATGAGCAGTTCTTC
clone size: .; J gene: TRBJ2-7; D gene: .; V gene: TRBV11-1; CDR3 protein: CASSPSTGTTSWEQYF; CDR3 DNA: TGTGCCAGCAGTCCCTCAACCGGGACAACGTCCTGGGAGCAGTACTTC
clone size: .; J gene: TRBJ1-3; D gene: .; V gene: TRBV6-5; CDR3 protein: CASSSTWDNSGNTIYF; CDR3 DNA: TGTGCCAGCAGTTCCACATGGGACAACTCTGGAAACACCATATATTTT
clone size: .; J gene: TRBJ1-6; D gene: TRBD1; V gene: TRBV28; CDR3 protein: CASRGGGAGNSPLHF; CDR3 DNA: TGTGCCAGCAGGGGAGGGGGCGCGGGTAATTCACCCCTCCACTTT
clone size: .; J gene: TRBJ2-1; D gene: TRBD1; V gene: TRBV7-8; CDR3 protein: CASSLGDRAYNEQFF; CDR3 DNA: TGTGCCAGCAGCTTAGGGGACAGGGCCTACAATGAGCAGTTCTTC
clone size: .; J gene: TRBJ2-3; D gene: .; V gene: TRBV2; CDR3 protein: CASREGAGPSTDTQYF; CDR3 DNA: TGTGCCAGCAGGGAGGGAGCGGGCCCTAGCACAGATACGCAGTATTTT
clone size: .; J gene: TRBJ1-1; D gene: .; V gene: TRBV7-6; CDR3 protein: CASSSGGVGNTEAFF; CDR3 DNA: TGTGCCAGCAGCTCGGGAGGGGTTGGGAACACTGAAGCTTTCTTT
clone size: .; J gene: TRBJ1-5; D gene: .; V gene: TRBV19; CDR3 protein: CASSMVGGSGNQPQHF; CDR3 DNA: TGTGCCAGTAGTATGGTGGGGGGCTCCGGAAATCAGCCCCAGCATTTT
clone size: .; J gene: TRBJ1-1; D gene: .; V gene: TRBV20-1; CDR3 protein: CSAKRGGEAFF; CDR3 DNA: TGCAGTGCCAAGAGGGGAGGCGAAGCTTTCTTT
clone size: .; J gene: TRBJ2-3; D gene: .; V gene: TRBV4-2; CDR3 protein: CASSQDVAFPDTQYF; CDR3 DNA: TGTGCCAGCAGCCAAGATGTAGCGTTTCCAGATACGCAGTATTTT
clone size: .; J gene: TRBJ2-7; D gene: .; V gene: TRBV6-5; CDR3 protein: CASSSYWDRSYEQYF; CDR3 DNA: TGTGCCAGCAGTAGCTACTGGGACCGTTCCTACGAGCAGTACTTC
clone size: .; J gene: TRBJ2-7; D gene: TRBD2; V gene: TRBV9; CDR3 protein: CASSEAPGGGPYEQYF; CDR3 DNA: TGTGCCAGCAGCGAGGCCCCGGGGGGGGGCCCCTACGAGCAGTACTTC
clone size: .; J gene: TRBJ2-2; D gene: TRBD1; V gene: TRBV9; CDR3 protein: CASSTSWTGTGELFF; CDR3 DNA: TGTGCCAGCAGCACCTCCTGGACAGGGACCGGGGAGCTGTTTTTT
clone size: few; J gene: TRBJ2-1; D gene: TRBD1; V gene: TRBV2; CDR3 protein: CASSESKGQYNEQFF; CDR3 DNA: TGTGCCAGCAGTGAAAGTAAGGGACAGTACAATGAGCAGTTCTTC
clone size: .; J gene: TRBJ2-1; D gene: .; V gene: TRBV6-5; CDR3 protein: CASSIGGSSEQFF; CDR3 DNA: TGTGCCAGCAGCATTGGGGGCAGTTCGGAGCAGTTCTTC
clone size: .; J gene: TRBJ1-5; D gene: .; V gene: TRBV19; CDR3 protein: CASSGWAGRNQPQHF; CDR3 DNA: TGTGCCAGTAGTGGATGGGCAGGCCGCAATCAGCCCCAGCATTTT
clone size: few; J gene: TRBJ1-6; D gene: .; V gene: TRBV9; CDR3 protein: CASSVGGQSPLHF; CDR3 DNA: TGTGCCAGCAGCGTTGGGGGTCAATCACCCCTCCACTTT
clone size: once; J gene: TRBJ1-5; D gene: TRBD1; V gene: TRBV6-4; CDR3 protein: CASSDGTGGQPQHF; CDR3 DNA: TGTGCCAGCAGTGACGGGACAGGGGGGCAGCCCCAGCATTTT
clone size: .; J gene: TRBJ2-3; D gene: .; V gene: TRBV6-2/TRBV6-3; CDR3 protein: CASSYGNTDTQYF; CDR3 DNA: TGTGCCAGCAGTTACGGCAACACAGATACGCAGTATTTT